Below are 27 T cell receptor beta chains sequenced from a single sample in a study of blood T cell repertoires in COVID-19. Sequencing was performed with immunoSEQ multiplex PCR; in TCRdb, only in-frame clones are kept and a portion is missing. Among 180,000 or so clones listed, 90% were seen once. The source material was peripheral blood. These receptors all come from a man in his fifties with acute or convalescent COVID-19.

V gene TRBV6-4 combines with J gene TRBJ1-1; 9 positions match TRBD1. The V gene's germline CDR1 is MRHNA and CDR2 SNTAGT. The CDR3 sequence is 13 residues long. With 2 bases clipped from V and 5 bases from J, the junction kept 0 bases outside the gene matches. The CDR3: CASSDDRGTEAFF. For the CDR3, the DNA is TGTGCCAGCAGTGACGACAGGGGGACTGAAGCTTTCTTT.

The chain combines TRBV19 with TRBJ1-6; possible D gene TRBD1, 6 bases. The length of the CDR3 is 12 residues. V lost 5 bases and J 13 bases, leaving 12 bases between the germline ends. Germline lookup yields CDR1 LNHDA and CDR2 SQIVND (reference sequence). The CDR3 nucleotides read TGTGCCAGTAGTGTCTACAGGGAGCCCCTCCACTTT. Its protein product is CASSVYREPLHF.

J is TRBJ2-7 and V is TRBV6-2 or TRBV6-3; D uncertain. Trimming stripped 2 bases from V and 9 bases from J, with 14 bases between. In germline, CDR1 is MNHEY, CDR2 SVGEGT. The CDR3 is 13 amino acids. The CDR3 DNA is TGTGCCAGCAGTTACCGCCTTGAGTATGGGCAGTACTTC. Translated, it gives CASSYRLEYGQYF.

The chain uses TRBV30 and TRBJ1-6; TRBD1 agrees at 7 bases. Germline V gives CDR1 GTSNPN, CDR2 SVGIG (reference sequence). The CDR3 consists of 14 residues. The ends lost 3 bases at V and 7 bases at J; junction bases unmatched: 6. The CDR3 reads CAWSAGQLNSPLHF. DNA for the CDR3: TGTGCCTGGAGCGCGGGACAGCTAAATTCACCCCTCCACTTT. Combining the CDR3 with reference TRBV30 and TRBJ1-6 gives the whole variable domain SQTIHQWPATLVQPVGSPLSLECTVEGTSNPNLYWYRQAAGRGLQLLFYSVGIGQISSEVPQNLSASRPQDRQFILSSKKLLLSDSGFYLCAWSAGQLNSPLHFGNGTRLTVT.

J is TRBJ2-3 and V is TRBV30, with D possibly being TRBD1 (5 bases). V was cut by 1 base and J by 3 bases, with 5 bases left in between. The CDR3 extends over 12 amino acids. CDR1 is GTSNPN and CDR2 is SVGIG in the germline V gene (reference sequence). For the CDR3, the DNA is TGTGCCTGGAGTGAGGGGACAGATACGCAGTATTTT. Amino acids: CAWSEGTDTQYF.

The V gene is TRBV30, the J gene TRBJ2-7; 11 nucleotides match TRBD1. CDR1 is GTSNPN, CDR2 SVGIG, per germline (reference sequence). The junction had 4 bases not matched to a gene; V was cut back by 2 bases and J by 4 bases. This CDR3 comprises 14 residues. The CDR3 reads CAWSRTGGKYEQYF. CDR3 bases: TGTGCCTGGAGTCGGACAGGGGGCAAGTACGAGCAGTACTTC.

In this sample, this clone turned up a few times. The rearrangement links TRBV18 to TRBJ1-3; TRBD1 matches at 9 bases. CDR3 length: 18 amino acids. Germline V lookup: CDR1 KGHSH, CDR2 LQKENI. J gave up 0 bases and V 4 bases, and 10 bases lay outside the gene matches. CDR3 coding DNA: TGTGCCAGCTCACTCCGGACAGGGGCCCTTATCTCTGGAAACACCATATATTTT. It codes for CASSLRTGALISGNTIYF.

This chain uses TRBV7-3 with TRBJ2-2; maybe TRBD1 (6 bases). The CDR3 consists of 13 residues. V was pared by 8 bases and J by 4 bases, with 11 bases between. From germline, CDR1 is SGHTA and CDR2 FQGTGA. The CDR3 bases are TGTGCCAGCGGTATCAGGGGCACCGGGGAGCTGTTTTTT. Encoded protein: CASGIRGTGELFF. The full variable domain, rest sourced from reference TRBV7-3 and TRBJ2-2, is GAGVSQTPSNKVTEKGKYVELRCDPISGHTALYWYRQSLGQGPEFLIYFQGTGAADDSGLPNDRFFAVRPEGSVSTLKIQRTERGDSAVYLCASGIRGTGELFFGEGSRLTVL.

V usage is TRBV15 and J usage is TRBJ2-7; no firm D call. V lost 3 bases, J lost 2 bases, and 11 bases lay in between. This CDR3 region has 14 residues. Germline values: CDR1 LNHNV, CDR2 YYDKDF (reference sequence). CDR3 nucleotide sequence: TGTGCCACCAGCAGGGGCAGTTCAGCCTACGAGCAGTACTTC. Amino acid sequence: CATSRGSSAYEQYF.

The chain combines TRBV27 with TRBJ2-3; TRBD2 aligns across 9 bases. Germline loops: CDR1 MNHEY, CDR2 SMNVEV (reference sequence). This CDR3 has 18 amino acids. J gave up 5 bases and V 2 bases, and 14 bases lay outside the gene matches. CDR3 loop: CASSLGLWLAGGLDTQYF. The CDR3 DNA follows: TGTGCCAGCAGTTTAGGTCTCTGGTTGGCGGGAGGGCTAGATACGCAGTATTTT.

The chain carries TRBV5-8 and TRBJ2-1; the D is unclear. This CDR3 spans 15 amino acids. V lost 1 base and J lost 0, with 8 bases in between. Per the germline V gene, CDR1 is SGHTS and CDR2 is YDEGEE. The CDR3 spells CASSLRGNSYNEQFF. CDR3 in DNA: TGTGCCAGCAGCTTGCGTGGCAACTCCTACAATGAGCAGTTCTTC.

The CDR3 DNA is TGTGCCAGCAGTTTGCCCGCGTTATTTCAGCCCCAGCATTTT. It specifies CASSLPALFQPQHF. The rearrangement links TRBV28 to TRBJ1-5; D gene unclear. Looked up from germline, CDR1 is MDHEN and CDR2 is SYDVKM. CDR3 length equals 14 residues. Trimming pared 3 bases from V and 6 bases from J, leaving 12 bases between.

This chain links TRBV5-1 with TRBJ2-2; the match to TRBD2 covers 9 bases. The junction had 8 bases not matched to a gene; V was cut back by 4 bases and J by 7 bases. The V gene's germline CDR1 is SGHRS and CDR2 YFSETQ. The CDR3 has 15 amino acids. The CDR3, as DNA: TGCGCCAGCAGCCCTGGACTAGCGAATGGCGGGGAGCTGTTTTTT. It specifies CASSPGLANGGELFF.

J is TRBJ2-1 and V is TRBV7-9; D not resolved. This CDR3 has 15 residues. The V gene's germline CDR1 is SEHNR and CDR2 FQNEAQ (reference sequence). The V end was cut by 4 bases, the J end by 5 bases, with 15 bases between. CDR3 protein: CASSSPLHQHNEQFF. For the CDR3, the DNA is TGTGCCAGCAGCTCCCCACTGCATCAACACAATGAGCAGTTCTTC. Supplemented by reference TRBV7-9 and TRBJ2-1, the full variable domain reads DTGVSQNPRHKITKRGQNVTFRCDPISEHNRLYWYRQTLGQGPEFLTYFQNEAQLEKSRLLSDRFSAERPKGSFSTLEIQRTEQGDSAMYLCASSSPLHQHNEQFFGPGTRLTVL.

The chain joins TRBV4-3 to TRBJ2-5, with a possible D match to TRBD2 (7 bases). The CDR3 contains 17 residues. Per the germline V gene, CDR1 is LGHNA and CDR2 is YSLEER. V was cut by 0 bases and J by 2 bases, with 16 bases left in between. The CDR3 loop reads CASSQEGGAAGQETQYF. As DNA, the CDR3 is TGCGCCAGCAGCCAAGAGGGGGGGGCGGCGGGGCAAGAGACCCAGTACTTC.

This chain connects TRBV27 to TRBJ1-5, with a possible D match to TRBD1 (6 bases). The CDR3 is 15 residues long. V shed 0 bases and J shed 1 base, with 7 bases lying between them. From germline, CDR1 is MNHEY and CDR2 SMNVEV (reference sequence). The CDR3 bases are TGTGCCAGCAGTTTATCAGGGACAAGCAATCAGCCCCAGCATTTT. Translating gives CASSLSGTSNQPQHF.

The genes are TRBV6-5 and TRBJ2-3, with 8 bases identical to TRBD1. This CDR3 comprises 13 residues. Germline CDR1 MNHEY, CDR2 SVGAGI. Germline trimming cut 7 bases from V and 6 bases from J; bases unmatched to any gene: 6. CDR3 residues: CASTDRVMDTQYF. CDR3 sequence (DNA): TGTGCCAGCACGGACAGGGTGATGGATACGCAGTATTTT.

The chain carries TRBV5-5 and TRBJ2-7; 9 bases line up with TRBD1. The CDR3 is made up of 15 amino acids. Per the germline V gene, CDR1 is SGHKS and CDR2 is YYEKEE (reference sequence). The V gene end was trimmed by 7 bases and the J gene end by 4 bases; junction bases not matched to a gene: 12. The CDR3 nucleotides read TGTGCCAGCTCGAGGGGGACAGGGTACGGTTACGAGCAGTACGTC. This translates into CASSRGTGYGYEQYV.

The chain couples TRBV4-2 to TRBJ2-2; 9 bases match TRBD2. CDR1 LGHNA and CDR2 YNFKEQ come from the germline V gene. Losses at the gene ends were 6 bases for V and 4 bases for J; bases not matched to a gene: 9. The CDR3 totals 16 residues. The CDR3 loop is CASRIVGGGATGELFF. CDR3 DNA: TGTGCCAGCAGGATCGTAGGCGGGGGGGCCACCGGGGAGCTGTTTTTT.

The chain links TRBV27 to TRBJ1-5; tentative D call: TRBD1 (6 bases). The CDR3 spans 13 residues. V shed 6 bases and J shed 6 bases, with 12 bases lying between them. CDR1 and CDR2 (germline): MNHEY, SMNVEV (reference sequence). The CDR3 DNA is TGTGCCAGCAGCGTACAGGGAACTCAGCCCCAGCATTTT. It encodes CASSVQGTQPQHF.

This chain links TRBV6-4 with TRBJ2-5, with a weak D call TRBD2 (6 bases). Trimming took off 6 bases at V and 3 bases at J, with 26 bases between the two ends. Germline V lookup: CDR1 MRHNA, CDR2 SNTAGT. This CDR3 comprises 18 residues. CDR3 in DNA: TGTGCCAGCAGGTACCTCGGGGGAGCCGATTTCCGAAAAGAGACCCAGTACTTC. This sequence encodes CASRYLGGADFRKETQYF.

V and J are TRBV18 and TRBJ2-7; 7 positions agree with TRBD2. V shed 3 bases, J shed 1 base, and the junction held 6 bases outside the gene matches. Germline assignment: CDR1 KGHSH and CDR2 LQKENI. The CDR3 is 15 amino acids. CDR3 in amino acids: CASSPTGRGSYEQYV. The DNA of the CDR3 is TGTGCCAGCTCACCGACGGGGAGGGGTTCCTACGAGCAGTACGTC.

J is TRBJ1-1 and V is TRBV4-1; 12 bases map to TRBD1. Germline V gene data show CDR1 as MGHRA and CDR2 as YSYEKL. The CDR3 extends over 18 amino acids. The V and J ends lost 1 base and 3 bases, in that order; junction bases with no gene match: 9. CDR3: CASSQGSGTGGSYTEAFF. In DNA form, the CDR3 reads TGCGCCAGCAGCCAAGGTAGCGGGACAGGGGGCAGTTACACTGAAGCTTTCTTT.

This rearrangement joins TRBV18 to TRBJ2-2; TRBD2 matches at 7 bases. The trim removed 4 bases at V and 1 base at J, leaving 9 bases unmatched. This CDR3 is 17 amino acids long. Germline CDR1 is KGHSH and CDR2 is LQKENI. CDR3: CASSRSGGLLNTGELFF. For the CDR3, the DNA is TGTGCCAGCTCACGGTCGGGAGGCCTCCTGAACACCGGGGAGCTGTTTTTT.

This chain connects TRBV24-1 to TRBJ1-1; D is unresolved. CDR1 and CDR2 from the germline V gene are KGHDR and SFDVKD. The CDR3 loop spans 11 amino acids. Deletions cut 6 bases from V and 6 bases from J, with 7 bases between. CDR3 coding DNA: TGTGCCACCAGTCGTGGCTCTGAAGCTTTCTTT. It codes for CATSRGSEAFF.

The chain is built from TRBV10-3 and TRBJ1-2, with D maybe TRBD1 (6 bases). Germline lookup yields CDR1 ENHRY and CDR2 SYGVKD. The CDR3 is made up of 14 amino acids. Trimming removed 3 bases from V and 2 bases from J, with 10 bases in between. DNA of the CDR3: TGTGCCATCAGTGAACCAGGGGCCAACTATGGCTACACCTTC. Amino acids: CAISEPGANYGYTF.

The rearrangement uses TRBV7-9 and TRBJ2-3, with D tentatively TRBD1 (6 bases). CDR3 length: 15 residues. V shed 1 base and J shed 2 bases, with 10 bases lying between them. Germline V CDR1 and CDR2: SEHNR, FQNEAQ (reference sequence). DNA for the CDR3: TGTGCCAGCAGCTTAGAACAGGGCCACACAGATACGCAGTATTTT. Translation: CASSLEQGHTDTQYF.